This TCR beta chain was sequenced during a study of PD-L1 blockade in urothelial cancer. Germline V CDR1 and CDR2: LNHDA, SQIVND (reference sequence). This CDR3 has 16 amino acids. V was clipped by 5 bases and J by 3 bases; unmatched bases: 9. Repertoires were generated with immunoSEQ multiplex PCR, while TCRdb's copy carries only in-frame clones and drops some. The sample has about 81,000 clones, approximately 88% seen once. Time point indicated: pretreatment peripheral blood. The rearrangement joins TRBV19 to TRBJ2-2; 7 bases are shared with TRBD2. The clonotype originates from a woman older than 75 with urothelial cancer. The specimen was PBMCs, collected around atezolizumab (anti-PD-L1) treatment. This CDR3 is CASSFRLAVDTGELFF. The CDR3, as DNA: TGTGCCAGTAGTTTTCGGCTAGCGGTAGACACCGGGGAGCTGTTTTTT.